This TCR beta chain was sequenced during a study of blood T cell repertoires in COVID-19. Generated by immunoSEQ multiplex PCR, the TCRdb table keeps only in-frame clones and is missing some. Among 200,000 to 250,000 clones listed, 80% to 90% were seen once. Participants were aged about 18 to 100 years from some 24 US areas. Cohort 3 donors were reported recovered after two negative PCRs, clearance, or symptom resolution. The CDR3 has 16 residues. The germline V gene encodes CDR1 MNHEY and CDR2 SMNVEV (reference sequence). The trim removed 5 bases at V and 2 bases at J, leaving 8 bases unmatched. The specimen sequenced was PBMCs or T cells enriched from blood (not recorded which). The chain links TRBV27 to TRBJ2-5, with 10 bases lining up with TRBD2. The TCR sequence derives from a man aged 40-50 years who had recovered from COVID-19. The CDR3 sequence: CASSPLAGIVQETQYF. The CDR3 bases are TGTGCCAGCAGTCCACTAGCGGGGATCGTACAAGAGACCCAGTACTTC.